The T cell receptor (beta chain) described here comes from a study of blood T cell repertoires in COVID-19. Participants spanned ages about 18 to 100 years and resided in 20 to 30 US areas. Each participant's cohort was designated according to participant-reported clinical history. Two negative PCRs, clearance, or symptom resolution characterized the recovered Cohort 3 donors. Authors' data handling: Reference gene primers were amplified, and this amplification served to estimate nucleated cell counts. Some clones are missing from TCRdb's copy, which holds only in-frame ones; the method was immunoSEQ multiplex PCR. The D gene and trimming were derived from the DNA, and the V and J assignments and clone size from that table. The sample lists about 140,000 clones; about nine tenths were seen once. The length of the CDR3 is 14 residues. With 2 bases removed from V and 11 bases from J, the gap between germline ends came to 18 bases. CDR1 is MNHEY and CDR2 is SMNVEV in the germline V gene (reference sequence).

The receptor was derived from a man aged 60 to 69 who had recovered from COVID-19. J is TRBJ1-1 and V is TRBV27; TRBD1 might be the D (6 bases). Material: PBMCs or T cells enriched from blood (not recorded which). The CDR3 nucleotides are TGTGCCAGCAGTTTAGTGTTGGGGGGGGCGAGGGCTTTCTTT. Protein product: CASSLVLGGARAFF.